These 27 T cell receptor beta chains came from one sample sequenced in a study of post-analysis software for immune sequencing data (dated by TCRdb to about 2015). Which antigens these TCRs recognize remains unknown. Receptors were amplified or captured by PCR. Sequencer: Illumina HiSeq 2500. To reduce PCR and sequencing biases, unique molecular identifiers were built into the TCR beta cDNA libraries. Using fastp trimming at Q25 and MiXCR clonotype assembly, TCRdb reanalyzed the public sequencing data and kept in-frame beta chains. For every CDR3 protein sequence, its rows merge into one entry that carries the most common genes and DNA. The table for this sample lists about 540,000 distinct CDR3 sequences; around a third of them were counted only once. The ten largest clones take up 6% of the sample. General conclusions and limits of the study: Roughly 5 TRBV segments, including TRBV5-6, TRBV5-1 and TRBV20-1, were significantly more frequent in patients than controls.

The sample comprised blood. Receptors were obtained from a girl under 18 with multiple sclerosis.

This clonotype has more than one count but fewer than ten. The chain joins TRBV28 to TRBJ1-2, with D possibly being TRBD1 (6 bases). The CDR3 is made up of 15 amino acids. Per the germline V gene, CDR1 is MDHEN and CDR2 is SYDVKM. V lost 9 bases to trimming and J lost 4 bases, with 21 bases between them. Here the CDR3 reads CASSFHQGQLYGYTF. The CDR3 DNA reads TGTGCCAGTAGCTTCCATCAGGGGCAGCTCTATGGCTACACCTTC.

On this clonotype: This may stem from a read error, because a much larger clone lies one nucleotide away. The rearrangement links TRBV10-3 to TRBJ2-7, with 9 bases aligning to TRBD1. The assigned J gene may be wrong: the sequence end matches TRBJ2-5 better. The CDR3 totals 14 residues. The germline V gene has CDR1 ENHRY and CDR2 SYGVKD. CDR3: CAIRESSGQGTQYF. In nucleotides, the CDR3 is TGTGCCATCAGGGAGAGTTCGGGACAGGGGACCCAGTACTTC.

For the CDR3, the DNA is TGCAGCGTTGTGGGGGGAGGCGATACGCAGTATTTT. It encodes CSVVGGGDTQYF. V and J are TRBV29-1 and TRBJ2-3; TRBD2 is a possible D gene (6 bases). The CDR3 is 12 residues long. Germline V CDR1 and CDR2: SQVTM, ANQGSEA. V lost 4 bases to trimming and J lost 6 bases, with 11 bases between them.

This clonotype was recorded many times. The chain is built from TRBV20-1 and TRBJ2-1; 12 nucleotides align to TRBD2. Germline CDR1 DFQATT, CDR2 SNEGSKA (reference sequence). With 6 bases clipped from V and 5 bases from J, the junction kept 2 bases outside the gene matches. This CDR3 comprises 13 residues. The CDR3 protein is CSALAGGNNEQFF. The DNA for the CDR3 is TGCAGTGCCCTAGCGGGGGGGAACAATGAGCAGTTCTTC.

This clonotype occurred a few times. V gene TRBV20-1 combines with J gene TRBJ2-3, with D possibly TRBD2 on 5 matching bases. The CDR3 loop spans 13 amino acids. Germline V lookup: CDR1 DFQATT, CDR2 SNEGSKA (reference sequence). V dropped 2 bases and J dropped 2 bases, with 8 bases sitting between them. The CDR3 DNA sequence: TGCAGTGCTAGATTCGGGGACACAGATACGCAGTATTTT. Amino acid sequence: CSARFGDTDTQYF.

The gene calls are TRBV5-1 and TRBJ2-3; 9 bases match TRBD2. The J segment lost 3 bases and the V segment lost 5 bases, leaving 10 bases of the junction unmatched. The germline V gene has CDR1 SGHRS and CDR2 YFSETQ. CDR3 size: 16 residues. The CDR3 nucleotides read TGCGCCAGCAGTAGTCCGGGGACTAGCAATACAGATACGCAGTATTTT. This sequence encodes CASSSPGTSNTDTQYF. Filled out from reference TRBV5-1 and TRBJ2-3, the complete variable domain reads KAGVTQTPRYLIKTRGQQVTLSCSPISGHRSVSWYQQTPGQGLQFLFEYFSETQRNKGNFPGRFSGRQFSNSRSEMNVSTLELGDSALYLCASSSPGTSNTDTQYFGPGTRLTVL.

CDR3 protein: CAIDRVTEAFF. CDR3 DNA: TGTGCCATAGACAGGGTCACTGAAGCTTTCTTT. V gene TRBV2 combines with J gene TRBJ1-1; TRBD1 matches 7 bases. V trimming: 10 bases; J trimming: 4 bases; junction bases outside the gene matches: 3. CDR1 and CDR2 from the germline V gene are SNHLY and FYNNEI. This CDR3 has 11 amino acids.

V usage is TRBV12-3 or TRBV12-4 and J usage is TRBJ2-7; D is possibly TRBD1 or TRBD2 (5 bases each). The CDR3 length is 14 residues. V lost 3 bases and J lost 3, with 12 bases in between. The CDR3 here is CASSFGTYFYEQYF. As DNA, the CDR3 is TGTGCCAGCAGTTTTGGGACCTATTTCTACGAGCAGTACTTC.

The CDR3 DNA reads as TGTGCCACCCTAGCGGGGGGTCAAGAGACCCAGTACTTC. Translating it yields CATLAGGQETQYF. The chain uses TRBV2 and TRBJ2-5, with TRBD2 matching 11 bases. Per the germline V gene, CDR1 is SNHLY and CDR2 is FYNNEI. The CDR3 totals 13 residues. The V segment lost 10 bases and the J segment 2 bases; nucleotides outside the gene matches: 3.

At least ten counts were recorded for this clonotype. V usage is TRBV20-1 and J usage is TRBJ2-5; 11 bases map to TRBD1. V shed 2 bases, J shed 1 base, and the junction held 6 bases outside the gene matches. Per germline, CDR1 DFQATT and CDR2 SNEGSKA (reference sequence). The CDR3 extends over 16 amino acids. CDR3 sequence reads: CSARSGTGGPQETQYF. The DNA of the CDR3 is TGCAGTGCTAGATCCGGGACAGGGGGTCCCCAAGAGACCCAGTACTTC.

This clonotype has just a few counts. V gene TRBV12-5 combines with J gene TRBJ2-3; TRBD1 matches 7 bases. With 6 bases clipped from V and 6 bases from J, the junction kept 3 bases outside the gene matches. This CDR3 has 12 amino acids. CDR1 is LGHNT, CDR2 FRNRAP, per germline. CDR3 coding DNA: TGTGCTAGTGGCGGGACAGACGATACGCAGTATTTT. This gives the protein CASGGTDDTQYF.

CDR3 coding DNA: TGCGCCAGCAGCTTGGAAAGGACCGGGGAGCTGTTTTTT. Protein product: CASSLERTGELFF. The gene calls are TRBV5-1 and TRBJ2-2, with D hard to call. This CDR3 contains 13 residues. Trimming stripped 0 bases from V and 5 bases from J, with 5 bases between. CDR1 and CDR2 from the germline V gene are SGHRS and YFSETQ.

This clonotype has more than one count but fewer than ten. J is TRBJ2-1 and V is TRBV24-1; tentative D call: TRBD1 (6 bases). Germline V CDR1 and CDR2: KGHDR, SFDVKD. The CDR3 length is 12 residues. V lost 10 bases and J lost 3, with 9 bases in between. The CDR3 DNA reads TGTGCCACACGAGGGGGCTACAATGAGCAGTTCTTC. Its translation: CATRGGYNEQFF.

V gene TRBV12-3 or TRBV12-4 combines with J gene TRBJ2-3, with D hard to call. Deletions cut 5 bases from V and 5 bases from J, with 8 bases between. This CDR3 spans 12 amino acids. CDR3 DNA sequence: TGTGCCAGCAGTCCGGACGGAGATACGCAGTATTTT. Protein sequence: CASSPDGDTQYF.

V gene TRBV5-1 combines with J gene TRBJ1-6, with TRBD1 matching over 7 bases. The CDR3 loop spans 14 amino acids. Losses at the gene ends were 2 bases for V and 7 bases for J; bases not matched to a gene: 3. In germline, CDR1 is SGHRS, CDR2 YFSETQ. This CDR3 is CASSLPGQNSPLHF. CDR3 nucleotide sequence: TGCGCCAGCAGCTTACCGGGACAGAATTCACCCCTCCACTTT.

The gene calls are TRBV11-3 and TRBJ2-3, with 10 bases that match TRBD2. From germline, CDR1 is SGHNT and CDR2 YENEEA. J was trimmed by 3 bases and V by 5 bases; bases with no gene match: 11. This CDR3 has 17 amino acids. This CDR3 is CASSLGRRAGGTDTQYF. CDR3 coding DNA: TGTGCCAGCAGCCTAGGGAGGCGAGCGGGGGGGACAGATACGCAGTATTTT.

This clonotype was detected only a few times. The chain recombines TRBV7-9 with TRBJ2-1, with D tentatively TRBD1 (5 bases). This CDR3 region has 16 residues. Trimming removed 1 base at V and 7 bases at J, with 17 bases between. In germline, CDR1 is SEHNR, CDR2 FQNEAQ (reference sequence). The CDR3 reads CASSLGSSGYWNEQFF. The CDR3 coding sequence is TGTGCCAGCAGCTTAGGTTCTTCAGGGTATTGGAATGAGCAGTTCTTC.

The genes are TRBV20-1 and TRBJ1-2; no definite D call. Germline V gene data show CDR1 as DFQATT and CDR2 as SNEGSKA (reference sequence). With 4 bases removed from V and 4 bases from J, the gap between germline ends came to 19 bases. The CDR3 contains 15 residues. The CDR3 is CSATHSKGAGYGYTF. The CDR3 DNA reads TGCAGTGCTACCCACAGCAAAGGTGCAGGCTATGGCTACACCTTC.

Notes on this clonotype: One end of the junction does not line up with germline, which may come from a read error. V usage is TRBV20-1 and J usage is TRBJ1-2; TRBD1 might be the D (6 bases). The CDR3 sequence is 13 residues long. Per germline, CDR1 DFQATT and CDR2 SNEGSKA (reference sequence). DNA for the CDR3: TGCAGTACCAGACAGGAAACTAACTATGGGTACACCTTC. Its translation: CSTRQETNYGYTF.

The CDR3 DNA reads as TGCGCCAGCAGCCTTGATTCCACCAATCAGCCCCAGCATTTT. Translated: CASSLDSTNQPQHF. The rearrangement joins TRBV5-1 to TRBJ1-5; D unclear. Trimming took 4 bases from V and 3 from J, leaving 11 bases between them. CDR1 is SGHRS and CDR2 is YFSETQ in the germline V gene. The CDR3 spans 14 residues.

On this clonotype itself: The germline gene is not matched at one end of the junction; a read error may be the cause. The genes are TRBV7-9 and TRBJ2-7; D gene ambiguous. Germline V lookup: CDR1 SEHNR, CDR2 FQNEAQ (reference sequence). The CDR3 extends over 15 amino acids. Here the CDR3 reads CVSSPRGISLYEQYF. For the CDR3, the DNA is TGTGTCAGCAGCCCCCGCGGAATAAGCCTCTACGAGCAGTACTTC.

The chain links TRBV12-3 or TRBV12-4 to TRBJ1-1; 10 nucleotides agree with TRBD1. The CDR3 runs to 14 residues. The V and J ends lost 6 bases and 4 bases, in that order; junction bases with no gene match: 5. The CDR3 DNA follows: TGTGCCAGCAGCCCCGACAGGGGGCTCACTGAAGCTTTCTTT. Translated, it gives CASSPDRGLTEAFF.

This clonotype occurred a few times. The CDR3 is CSARDKGGATNEKLFF. CDR3 nucleotide sequence: TGCAGTGCTAGAGATAAGGGGGGCGCGACTAATGAAAAACTGTTTTTT. The chain carries TRBV20-1 and TRBJ1-4, with a weak D call TRBD1 (6 bases). V gave up 0 bases and J gave up 2 bases, with 13 bases separating them. CDR3 length: 16 residues. CDR1 and CDR2 from the germline V gene are DFQATT and SNEGSKA (reference sequence).

This chain joins TRBV14 and TRBJ1-1; the match to TRBD1 covers 8 bases. The germline V gene encodes CDR1 SGHDN and CDR2 FVKESK. The CDR3 is 15 amino acids. Unmatched junction bases numbered 7, after V lost 4 bases and J lost 3 bases. The CDR3 region is CASSLRTGRYTEAFF. In nucleotides, the CDR3 is TGTGCCAGCAGCCTTAGGACAGGGCGGTACACTGAAGCTTTCTTT.

This chain links TRBV20-1 with TRBJ2-7; the D gene could be TRBD1 or TRBD2 (6 bases each). Germline V gives CDR1 DFQATT, CDR2 SNEGSKA (reference sequence). The CDR3 loop spans 16 amino acids. Trimming shortened V by 0 bases and J by 0 bases, and 15 bases separated the two germline ends. This CDR3 reads CSARDLKGGTSYEQYF. The CDR3 DNA reads TGCAGTGCTAGAGACCTAAAGGGGGGTACCTCCTACGAGCAGTACTTC.

The rearrangement joins TRBV13 to TRBJ2-2; D is possibly TRBD1 or TRBD2 (5 bases each). The CDR3 covers 14 residues. Germline CDR1 PRHDT, CDR2 FYEKMQ (reference sequence). With 6 bases removed from V and 3 bases from J, the gap between germline ends came to 11 bases. CDR3 DNA: TGTGCCAGCAGTAAAGGGACGGACACCGGGGAGCTGTTTTTT. Protein sequence: CASSKGTDTGELFF.

CDR3 protein: CASSLGSGYYEQYF. The DNA of the CDR3 is TGTGCCAGCAGCTTAGGGTCAGGGTACTACGAGCAGTACTTC. The V and J genes are TRBV7-2 and TRBJ2-7, with D perhaps TRBD1 (5 bases). The CDR3 spans 14 residues. Germline loops: CDR1 SGHTA, CDR2 FQGNSA. Between the trimmed V and J ends, which lost 1 base and 3 bases, there was a span of 10 bases.